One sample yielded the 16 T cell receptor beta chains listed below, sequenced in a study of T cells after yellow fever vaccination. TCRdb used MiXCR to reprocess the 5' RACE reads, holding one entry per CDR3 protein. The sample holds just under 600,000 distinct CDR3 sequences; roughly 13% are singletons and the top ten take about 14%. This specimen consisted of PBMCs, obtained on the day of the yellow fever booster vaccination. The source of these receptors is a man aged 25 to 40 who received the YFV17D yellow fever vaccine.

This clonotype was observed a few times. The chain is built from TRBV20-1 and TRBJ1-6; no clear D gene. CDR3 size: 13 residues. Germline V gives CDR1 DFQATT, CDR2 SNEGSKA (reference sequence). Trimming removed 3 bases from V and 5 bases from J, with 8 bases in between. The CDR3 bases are TGCAGTGCTAGTTGGGAAAATAATTCACCCCTCCACTTT. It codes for CSASWENNSPLHF.

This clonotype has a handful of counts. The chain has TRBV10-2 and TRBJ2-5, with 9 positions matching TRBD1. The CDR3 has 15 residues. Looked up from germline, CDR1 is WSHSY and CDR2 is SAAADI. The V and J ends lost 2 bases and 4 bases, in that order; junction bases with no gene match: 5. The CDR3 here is CASSEGTGTAETQYF. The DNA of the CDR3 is TGCGCCAGCAGTGAGGGGACAGGGACCGCAGAGACCCAGTACTTC.

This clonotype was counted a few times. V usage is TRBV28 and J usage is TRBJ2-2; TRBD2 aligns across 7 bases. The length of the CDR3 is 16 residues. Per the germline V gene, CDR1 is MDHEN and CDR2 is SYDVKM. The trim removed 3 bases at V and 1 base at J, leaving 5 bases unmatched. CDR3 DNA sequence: TGTGCCAGCAGTTTGGCGGGAGTGGGGAACACCGGGGAGCTGTTTTTT. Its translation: CASSLAGVGNTGELFF.

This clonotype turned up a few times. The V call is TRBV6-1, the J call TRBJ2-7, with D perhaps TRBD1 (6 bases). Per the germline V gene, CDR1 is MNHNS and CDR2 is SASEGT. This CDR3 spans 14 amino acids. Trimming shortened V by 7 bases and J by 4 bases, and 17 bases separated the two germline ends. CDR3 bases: TGTGCCAGCACCGCATCCCAGGGGCCATACGAGCAGTACTTC. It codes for CASTASQGPYEQYF.

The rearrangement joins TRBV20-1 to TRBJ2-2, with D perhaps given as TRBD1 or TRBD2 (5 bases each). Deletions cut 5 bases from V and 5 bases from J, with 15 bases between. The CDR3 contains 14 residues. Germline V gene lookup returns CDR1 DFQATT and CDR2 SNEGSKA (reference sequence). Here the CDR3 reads CSAQQEALTGELFF. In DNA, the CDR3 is TGCAGTGCTCAACAGGAGGCCTTGACCGGGGAGCTGTTTTTT.

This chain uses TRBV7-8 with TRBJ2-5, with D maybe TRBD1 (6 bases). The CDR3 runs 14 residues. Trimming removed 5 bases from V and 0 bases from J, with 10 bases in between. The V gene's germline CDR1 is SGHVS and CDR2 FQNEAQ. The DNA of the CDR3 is TGTGCCAGCAGCCCCGGACAGTACCAAGAGACCCAGTACTTC. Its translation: CASSPGQYQETQYF.

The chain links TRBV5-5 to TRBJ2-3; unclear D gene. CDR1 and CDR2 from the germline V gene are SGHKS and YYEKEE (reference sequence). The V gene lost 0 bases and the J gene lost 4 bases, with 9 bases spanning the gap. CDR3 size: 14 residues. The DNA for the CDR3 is TGTGCCAGCAGCTTGGTTTGTGGGCCAGATACGCAGTATTTT. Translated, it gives CASSLVCGPDTQYF.

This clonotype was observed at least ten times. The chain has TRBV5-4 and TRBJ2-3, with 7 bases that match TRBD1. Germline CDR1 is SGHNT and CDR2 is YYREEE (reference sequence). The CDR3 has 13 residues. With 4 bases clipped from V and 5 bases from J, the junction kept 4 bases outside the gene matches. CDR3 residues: CASSHSGGDTQYF. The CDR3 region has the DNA TGTGCCAGCAGCCACTCAGGGGGAGATACGCAGTATTTT.

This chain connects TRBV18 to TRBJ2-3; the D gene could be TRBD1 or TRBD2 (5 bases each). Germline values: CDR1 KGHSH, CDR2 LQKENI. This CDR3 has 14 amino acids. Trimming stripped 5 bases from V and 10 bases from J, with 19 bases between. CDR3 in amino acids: CASSSGPLGDSQYF. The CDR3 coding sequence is TGTGCCAGCTCATCGGGGCCCCTAGGGGATTCGCAGTATTTT.

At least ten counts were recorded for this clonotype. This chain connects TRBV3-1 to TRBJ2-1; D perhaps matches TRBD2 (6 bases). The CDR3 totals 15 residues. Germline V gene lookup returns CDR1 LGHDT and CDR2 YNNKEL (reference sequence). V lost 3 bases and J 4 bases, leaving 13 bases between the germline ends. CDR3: CASSHVVGGYNEQFF. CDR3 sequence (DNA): TGTGCCAGCAGCCACGTAGTGGGAGGTTACAATGAGCAGTTCTTC.

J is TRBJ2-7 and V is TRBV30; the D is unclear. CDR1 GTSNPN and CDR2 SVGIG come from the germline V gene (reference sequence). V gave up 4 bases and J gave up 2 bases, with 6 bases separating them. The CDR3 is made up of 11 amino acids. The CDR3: CAWNPPYEQYF. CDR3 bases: TGTGCCTGGAACCCCCCCTACGAGCAGTACTTC. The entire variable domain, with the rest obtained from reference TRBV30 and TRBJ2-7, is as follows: SQTIHQWPATLVQPVGSPLSLECTVEGTSNPNLYWYRQAAGRGLQLLFYSVGIGQISSEVPQNLSASRPQDRQFILSSKKLLLSDSGFYLCAWNPPYEQYFGPGTRLTVT.

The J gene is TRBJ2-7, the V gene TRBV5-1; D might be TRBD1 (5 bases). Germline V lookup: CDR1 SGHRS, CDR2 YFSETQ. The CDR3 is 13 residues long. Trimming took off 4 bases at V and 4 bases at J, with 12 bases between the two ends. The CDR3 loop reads CASSQFQGYEQYF. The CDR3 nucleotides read TGCGCCAGCAGCCAATTCCAGGGATACGAGCAGTACTTC.

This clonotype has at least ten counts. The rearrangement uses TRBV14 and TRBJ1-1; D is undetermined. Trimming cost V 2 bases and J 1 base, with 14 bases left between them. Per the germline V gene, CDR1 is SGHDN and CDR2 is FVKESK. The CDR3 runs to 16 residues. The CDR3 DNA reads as TGTGCCAGCAGCCAACTCCCACCACGCCAGAACACTGAAGCTTTCTTT. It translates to CASSQLPPRQNTEAFF.

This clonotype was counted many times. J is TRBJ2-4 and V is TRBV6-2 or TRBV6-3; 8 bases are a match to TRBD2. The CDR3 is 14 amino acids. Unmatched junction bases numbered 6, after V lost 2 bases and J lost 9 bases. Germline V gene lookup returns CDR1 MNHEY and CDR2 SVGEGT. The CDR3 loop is CASSYGTSMGIQYF. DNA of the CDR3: TGTGCCAGCAGTTACGGGACTAGTATGGGCATTCAGTACTTC.

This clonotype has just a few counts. The CDR3 protein is CASRLNGRSGLNEQFF. CDR3 sequence (DNA): TGTGCCAGCAGACTAAATGGGCGTAGCGGGCTGAATGAGCAGTTCTTC. The rearrangement uses TRBV6-2 or TRBV6-3 and TRBJ2-1; 7 positions agree with TRBD2. The V gene end was trimmed by 6 bases and the J gene end by 7 bases; junction bases not matched to a gene: 15. The germline V gene has CDR1 MNHEY and CDR2 SVGEGT. CDR3 length: 16 residues.

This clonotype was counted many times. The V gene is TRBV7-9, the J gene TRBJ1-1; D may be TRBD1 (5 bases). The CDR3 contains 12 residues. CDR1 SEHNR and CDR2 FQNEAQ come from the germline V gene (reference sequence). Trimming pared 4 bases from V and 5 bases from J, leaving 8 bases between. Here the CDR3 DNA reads TGTGCCAGCAGCTCGAGGGGAACTGAAGCTTTCTTT. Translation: CASSSRGTEAFF.